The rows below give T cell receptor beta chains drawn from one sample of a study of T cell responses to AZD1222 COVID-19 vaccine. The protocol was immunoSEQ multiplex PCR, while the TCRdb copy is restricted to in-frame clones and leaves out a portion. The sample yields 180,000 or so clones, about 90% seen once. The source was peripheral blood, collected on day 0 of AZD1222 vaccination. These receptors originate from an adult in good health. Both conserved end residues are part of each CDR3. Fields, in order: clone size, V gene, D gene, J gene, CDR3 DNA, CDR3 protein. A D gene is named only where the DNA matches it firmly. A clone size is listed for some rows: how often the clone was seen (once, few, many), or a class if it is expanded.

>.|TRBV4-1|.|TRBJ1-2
TGCGCCAGCAGCCAAGACCTCAGGCGCGGCTACACCTTC
CASSQDLRRGYTF
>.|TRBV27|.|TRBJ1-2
TGTGCCAGCAGTTTTGTGCGGGGCGCGGGCTATGGCTACACCTTC
CASSFVRGAGYGYTF
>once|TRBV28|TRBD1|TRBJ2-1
TGTGCCAGCAGTGGCTCGGGACAGGGCACGAATGAGCAGTTCTTC
CASSGSGQGTNEQFF
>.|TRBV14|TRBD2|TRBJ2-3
TGTGCCAGCAGCCAGATTAGCGGGGGCGGCACAGATACGCAGTATTTT
CASSQISGGGTDTQYF
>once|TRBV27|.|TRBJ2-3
TGTGCCAGCCGCCGGCTAGTTAGTGCTGTAGATGCTTCAGATACGCAGTATTTT
CASRRLVSAVDASDTQYF
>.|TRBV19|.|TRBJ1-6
TGTGCCAGTAATGGCCGGTTCGCCGGGGGGAATTCACCCCTCCACTTT
CASNGRFAGGNSPLHF
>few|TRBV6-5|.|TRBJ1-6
TGTGCCAGCAAAGACAGATTGGATTCACCCCTCCACTTT
CASKDRLDSPLHF
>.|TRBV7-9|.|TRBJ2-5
TGTGCCAGCAGCGGGAGTATGGGGGGACAAGAGACCCAGTACTTC
CASSGSMGGQETQYF
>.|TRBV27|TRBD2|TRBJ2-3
TGTGCCAGCAGCCTTAAGACTAGCGGGGGACGTGATGCGCAGTATTTT
CASSLKTSGGRDAQYF
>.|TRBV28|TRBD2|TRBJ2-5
TGTGCCAGCAGTCAAGGGGCGGGGGAGCTTCAAGAGACCCAGTACTTC
CASSQGAGELQETQYF
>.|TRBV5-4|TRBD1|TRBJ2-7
TGTGCCAGCAGCGGGACAGGGCGGTACGAGCAGTACTTC
CASSGTGRYEQYF
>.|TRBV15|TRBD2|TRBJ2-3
TGTGCCACCAGCAGAGACCTAGCGGGGGCGGCCTCAGATACGCAGTATTTT
CATSRDLAGAASDTQYF
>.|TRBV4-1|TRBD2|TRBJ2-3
TGCGCCAGCAGGCAGACTAGCGGGGGGGCAGATACGCAGTATTTT
CASRQTSGGADTQYF
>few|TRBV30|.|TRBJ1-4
TGTGCCTGGAGTGGTGAAAAACTGTTTTTT
CAWSGEKLFF
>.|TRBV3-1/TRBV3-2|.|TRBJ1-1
TGTGCCAGCAGCATACGGGGGGGCGGGCAGGACACTGAAGCTTTCTTT
CASSIRGGGQDTEAFF
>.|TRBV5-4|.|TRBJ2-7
TGTGCCAGCAGCCCCGGACAGAGAGCCTACGAGCAGTACTTC
CASSPGQRAYEQYF
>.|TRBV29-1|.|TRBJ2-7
TGCAGCGTTCGGGCGGGCTACGAGCAGTACTTC
CSVRAGYEQYF
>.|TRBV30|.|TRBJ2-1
TGTGCCTGGAGTGTACGGACCCTCTACAATGAGCAGTTCTTC
CAWSVRTLYNEQFF
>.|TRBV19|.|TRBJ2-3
TGTGCCAGTAGTATAGGGACTAGCACAGATACGCAGTATTTT
CASSIGTSTDTQYF
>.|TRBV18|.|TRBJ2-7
TGTGCCAGCTCACCCGGAAAACAGGAAGCCTACGAGCAGTACTTC
CASSPGKQEAYEQYF
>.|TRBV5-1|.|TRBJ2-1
TGCGCCAGCAGCCCGGGACCTAGCTCCTACAATGAGCAGTTCTTC
CASSPGPSSYNEQFF
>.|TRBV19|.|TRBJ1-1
TGTGCCAGTAGTAGCCGACAGGTCGAAGCTTTCTTT
CASSSRQVEAFF
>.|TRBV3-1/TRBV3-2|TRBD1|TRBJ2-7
TGTGCCAGCAGCCCAGGGACAGCCTCCGGTTGGCGGTACTTC
CASSPGTASGWRYF
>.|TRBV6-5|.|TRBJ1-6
TGTGCCAGCAGACTTCAGGGTGGGAATTCACCCCTCCACTTT
CASRLQGGNSPLHF
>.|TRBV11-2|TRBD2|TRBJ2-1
TGTGCCAGCAGCCTGGGACTAGCGGGGGGGCCCAACAATGAGCAGTTCTTC
CASSLGLAGGPNNEQFF
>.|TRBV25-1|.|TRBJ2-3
TGTGCCAGCAGTGAATATAGGGAGGACACAGATACGCAGTATTTT
CASSEYREDTDTQYF
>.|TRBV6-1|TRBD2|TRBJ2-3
TGTGCCAGCAGTGAACGATGGGGAGGCGCGGGGGTGGGTATTCGAGGTACGCAGTATTTT
CASSERWGGAGVGIRGTQYF
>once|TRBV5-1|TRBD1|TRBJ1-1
TGCGCCAGCAGGGGGACAGTACTCACTGAAGCTTTCTTT
CASRGTVLTEAFF
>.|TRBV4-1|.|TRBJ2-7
TGCGCCAGCAGCCAATCTCCTGGGCTAGTAGGCTACGAGCAGTACTTC
CASSQSPGLVGYEQYF